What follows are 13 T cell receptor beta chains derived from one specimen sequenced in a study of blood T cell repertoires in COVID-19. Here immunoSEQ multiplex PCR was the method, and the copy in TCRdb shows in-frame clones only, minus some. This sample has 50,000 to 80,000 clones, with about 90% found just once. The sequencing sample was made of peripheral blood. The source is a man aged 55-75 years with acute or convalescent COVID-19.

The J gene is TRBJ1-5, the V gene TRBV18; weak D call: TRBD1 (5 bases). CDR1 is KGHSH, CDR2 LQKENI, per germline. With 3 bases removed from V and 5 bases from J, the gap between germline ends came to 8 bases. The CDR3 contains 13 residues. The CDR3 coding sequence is TGTGCCAGCTCACCGGGGGGAGATCAGCCCCAGCATTTT. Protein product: CASSPGGDQPQHF.

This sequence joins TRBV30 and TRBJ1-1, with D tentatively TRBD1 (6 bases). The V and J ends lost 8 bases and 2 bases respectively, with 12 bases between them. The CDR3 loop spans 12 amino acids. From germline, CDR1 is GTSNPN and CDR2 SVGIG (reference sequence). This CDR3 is CAASRGNTEAFF. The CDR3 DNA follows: TGTGCCGCGTCCAGGGGCAACACTGAAGCTTTCTTT.

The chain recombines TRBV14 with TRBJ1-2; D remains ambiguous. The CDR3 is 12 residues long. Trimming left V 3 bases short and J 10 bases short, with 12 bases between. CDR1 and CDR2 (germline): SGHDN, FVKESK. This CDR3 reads CASSQVGVDYTF. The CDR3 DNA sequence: TGTGCCAGCAGCCAGGTGGGAGTTGACTACACCTTC.

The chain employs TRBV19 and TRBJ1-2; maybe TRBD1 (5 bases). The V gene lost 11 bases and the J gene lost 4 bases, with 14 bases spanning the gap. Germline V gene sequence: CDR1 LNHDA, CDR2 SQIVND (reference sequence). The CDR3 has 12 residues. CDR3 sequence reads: CAAEDTSYGYTF. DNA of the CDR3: TGTGCCGCCGAGGACACAAGCTATGGCTACACCTTC.

CDR3 sequence reads: CASSESLAGPFTGELFF. In DNA form, the CDR3 reads TGTGCCAGCAGTGAATCTTTAGCGGGTCCCTTCACCGGGGAGCTGTTTTTT. This chain links TRBV25-1 with TRBJ2-2, with TRBD2 matching over 7 bases. Germline lookup yields CDR1 MGHDK and CDR2 SYGVNS. The CDR3 sequence is 17 residues long. V lost 1 base, J lost 4 bases, and 9 bases stayed unmatched.

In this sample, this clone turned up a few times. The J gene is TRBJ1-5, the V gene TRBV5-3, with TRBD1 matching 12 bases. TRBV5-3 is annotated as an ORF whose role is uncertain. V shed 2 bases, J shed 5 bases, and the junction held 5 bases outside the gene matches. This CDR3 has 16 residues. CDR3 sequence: CARSFPGQGAHQPQHF. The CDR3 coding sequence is TGTGCCAGAAGCTTCCCGGGACAGGGGGCTCATCAGCCCCAGCATTTT.

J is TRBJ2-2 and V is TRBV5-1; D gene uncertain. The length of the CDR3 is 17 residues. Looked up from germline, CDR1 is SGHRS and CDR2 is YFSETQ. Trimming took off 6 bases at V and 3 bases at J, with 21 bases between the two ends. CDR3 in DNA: TGCGCCAGCACCTCCTCCTCCACCCTCGGGTACACCGGGGAGCTGTTTTTT. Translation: CASTSSSTLGYTGELFF. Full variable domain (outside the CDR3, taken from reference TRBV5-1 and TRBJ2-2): KAGVTQTPRYLIKTRGQQVTLSCSPISGHRSVSWYQQTPGQGLQFLFEYFSETQRNKGNFPGRFSGRQFSNSRSEMNVSTLELGDSALYLCASTSSSTLGYTGELFFGEGSRLTVL.

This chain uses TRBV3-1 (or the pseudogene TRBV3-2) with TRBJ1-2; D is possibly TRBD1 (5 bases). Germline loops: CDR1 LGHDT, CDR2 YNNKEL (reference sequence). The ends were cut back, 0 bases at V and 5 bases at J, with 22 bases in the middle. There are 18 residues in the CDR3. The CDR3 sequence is CASSQEVGSPGGRYGYTF. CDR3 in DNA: TGTGCCAGCAGCCAAGAAGTGGGCTCCCCGGGGGGTAGATATGGCTACACCTTC.

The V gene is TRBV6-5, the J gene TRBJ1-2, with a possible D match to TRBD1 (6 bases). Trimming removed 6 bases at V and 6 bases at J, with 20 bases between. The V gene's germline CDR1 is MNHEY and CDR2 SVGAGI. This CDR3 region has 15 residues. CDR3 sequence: CASSLLQGPLNGYTF. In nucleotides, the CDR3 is TGTGCCAGCAGCCTGTTACAGGGCCCCTTAAATGGCTACACCTTC.

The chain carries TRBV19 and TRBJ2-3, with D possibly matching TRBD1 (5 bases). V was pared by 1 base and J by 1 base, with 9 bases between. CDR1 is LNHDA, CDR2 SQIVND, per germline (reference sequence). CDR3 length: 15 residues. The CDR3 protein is CASSIAQGGTDTQYF. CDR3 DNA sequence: TGTGCCAGTAGTATAGCCCAGGGTGGCACAGATACGCAGTATTTT.

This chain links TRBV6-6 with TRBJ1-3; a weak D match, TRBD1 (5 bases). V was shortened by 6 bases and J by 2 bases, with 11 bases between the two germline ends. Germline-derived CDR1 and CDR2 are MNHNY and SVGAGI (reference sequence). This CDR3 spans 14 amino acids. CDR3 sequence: CASRFRDAGNTIYF. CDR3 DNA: TGTGCCAGCAGATTCAGGGATGCTGGAAACACCATATATTTT.

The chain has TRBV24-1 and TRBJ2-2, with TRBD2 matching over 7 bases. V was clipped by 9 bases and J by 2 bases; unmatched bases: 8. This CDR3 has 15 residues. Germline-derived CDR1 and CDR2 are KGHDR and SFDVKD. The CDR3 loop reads CATSRAGVNTGELFF. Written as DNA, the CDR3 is TGTGCCACCTCCCGGGCGGGGGTAAACACCGGGGAGCTGTTTTTT.

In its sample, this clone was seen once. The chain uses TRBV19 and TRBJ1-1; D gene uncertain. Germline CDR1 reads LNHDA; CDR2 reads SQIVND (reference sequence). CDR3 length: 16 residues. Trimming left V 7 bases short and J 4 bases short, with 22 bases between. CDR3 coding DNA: TGTGCCAGTATACAAGCGGTGGGAGGCGCGAGCACTGAAGCTTTCTTT. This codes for CASIQAVGGASTEAFF.